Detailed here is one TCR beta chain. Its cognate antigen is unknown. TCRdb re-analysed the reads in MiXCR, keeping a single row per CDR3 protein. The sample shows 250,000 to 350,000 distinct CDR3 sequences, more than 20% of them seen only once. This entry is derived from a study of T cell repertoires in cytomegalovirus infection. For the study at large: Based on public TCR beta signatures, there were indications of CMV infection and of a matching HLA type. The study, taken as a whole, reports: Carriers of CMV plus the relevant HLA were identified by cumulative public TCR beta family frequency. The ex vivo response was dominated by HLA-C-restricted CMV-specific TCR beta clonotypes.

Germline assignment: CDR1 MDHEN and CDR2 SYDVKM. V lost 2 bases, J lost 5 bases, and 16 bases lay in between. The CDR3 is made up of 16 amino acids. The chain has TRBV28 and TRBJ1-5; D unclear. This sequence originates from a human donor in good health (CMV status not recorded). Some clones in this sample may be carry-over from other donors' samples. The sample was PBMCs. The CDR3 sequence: CASSLTVGPTDQPQHF. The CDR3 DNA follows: TGTGCCAGCAGTTTAACCGTAGGGCCAACAGATCAGCCCCAGCATTTT.